Presented here are 29 T cell receptor beta chains from one specimen sequenced in a study of identical twins. Each CDR3 protein gets one entry after TCRdb re-called the 5' RACE reads with MiXCR. The repertoire holds a few hundred thousand distinct CDR3 sequences, with around 15% as singletons. These data were also filed under a second study, of yellow fever vaccine responses in identical twins.

Input material: CD4+ T cells sorted from blood. The receptors were gathered from a woman between 18 and 29 years old in good health.

In this sample, this clonotype turned up a few times. The genes are TRBV28 and TRBJ2-1; the match to TRBD1 covers 8 bases. CDR1 is MDHEN, CDR2 SYDVKM, per germline. The CDR3 extends over 14 amino acids. Trimming took 3 bases from V and 9 from J; bases not matched to a gene: 7. CDR3 sequence reads: CASSLVRGLGEQFF. DNA for the CDR3: TGTGCCAGCAGTTTGGTCAGGGGGCTCGGTGAGCAGTTCTTC. The full variable domain, with the rest looked up from reference TRBV28 and TRBJ2-1, is DVKVTQSSRYLVKRTGEKVFLECVQDMDHENMFWYRQDPGLGLRLIYFSYDVKMKEKGDIPEGYSVSREKKERFSLILESASTNQTSMYLCASSLVRGLGEQFFGPGTRLTVL.

This clonotype was detected a few times. The CDR3 is CSAGRTGRNEQFF. In DNA, the CDR3 is TGCAGTGCGGGACGGACGGGGCGGAATGAGCAGTTCTTC. The chain combines TRBV20-1 with TRBJ2-1; TRBD1 or TRBD2 may be the D gene (5 bases each). Germline CDR1 reads DFQATT; CDR2 reads SNEGSKA (reference sequence). There are 13 residues in the CDR3. Trimming removed 6 bases from V and 7 bases from J, with 16 bases in between.

This clonotype was seen more than once but under ten times. This chain's CDR3 is CASSQWQARIHNEQFF. DNA of the CDR3: TGCGCCAGCAGCCAATGGCAGGCCCGGATCCACAATGAGCAGTTCTTC. This sequence joins TRBV4-1 and TRBJ2-1; D is ambiguous. The CDR3 length is 16 residues. Germline V gives CDR1 MGHRA, CDR2 YSYEKL. Trimming stripped 2 bases from V and 5 bases from J, with 16 bases between.

This clonotype has more than one count but fewer than ten. The rearrangement uses TRBV30 and TRBJ1-2; 7 nucleotides line up with TRBD1. CDR1 GTSNPN and CDR2 SVGIG come from the germline V gene (reference sequence). Trimming at V came to 0 bases and at J to 4 bases, leaving 11 bases not matched to a gene. There are 16 residues in the CDR3. Here the CDR3 DNA reads TGTGCCTGGAGTGTAGAGGGACAGAGAGACTCCTATGGCTACACCTTC. Translation: CAWSVEGQRDSYGYTF.

This clonotype was detected a few times. The chain joins TRBV5-1 to TRBJ1-1; D gene unclear. The CDR3 has 14 amino acids. V lost 0 bases, J lost 1 base, and 7 bases lay in between. In germline, CDR1 is SGHRS, CDR2 YFSETQ. CDR3 nucleotide sequence: TGCGCCAGCAGCTTGGCCGCGGGGAACACTGAAGCTTTCTTT. This codes for CASSLAAGNTEAFF.

Only one count was recorded for this clonotype. The chain links TRBV28 to TRBJ2-5, with D possibly called TRBD1 or TRBD2 (6 bases each). The V gene lost 6 bases and the J gene lost 3 bases, with 14 bases spanning the gap. Looked up from germline, CDR1 is MDHEN and CDR2 is SYDVKM. The CDR3 is made up of 14 amino acids. CDR3 nucleotide sequence: TGTGCCAGCAGCCCCCGGGGGCGGGAAGAGACCCAGTACTTC. Protein sequence: CASSPRGREETQYF.

The chain has TRBV7-8 and TRBJ2-7, with D perhaps TRBD1 or TRBD2 (5 bases each). Trimming pared 0 bases from V and 9 bases from J, leaving 9 bases between. Germline values: CDR1 SGHVS, CDR2 FQNEAQ. The CDR3 consists of 12 residues. CDR3: CASSLASGAQYF. In nucleotides, the CDR3 is TGTGCCAGCAGCTTAGCTTCCGGGGCGCAGTACTTC.

V is TRBV20-1 and J is TRBJ2-1; D is undetermined. Trimming shortened V by 1 base and J by 0 bases, and 13 bases separated the two germline ends. Germline V gene sequence: CDR1 DFQATT, CDR2 SNEGSKA (reference sequence). The CDR3 length is 16 residues. DNA of the CDR3: TGCAGTGCTAGAGCGCAGGAGAAGAGCTCCTACAATGAGCAGTTCTTC. It yields the protein CSARAQEKSSYNEQFF.

The V gene is TRBV5-1, the J gene TRBJ1-1, with TRBD1 matching 8 bases. Germline CDR1 SGHRS, CDR2 YFSETQ. The CDR3 is made up of 15 amino acids. J gave up 0 bases and V 2 bases, and 3 bases lay outside the gene matches. The CDR3 region is CASSLTGGVNTEAFF. The CDR3 nucleotides read TGCGCCAGCAGCTTAACAGGGGGAGTGAACACTGAAGCTTTCTTT. Based on the CDR3 plus reference TRBV5-1 and TRBJ1-1, the full variable domain is KAGVTQTPRYLIKTRGQQVTLSCSPISGHRSVSWYQQTPGQGLQFLFEYFSETQRNKGNFPGRFSGRQFSNSRSEMNVSTLELGDSALYLCASSLTGGVNTEAFFGQGTRLTVV.

The chain is built from TRBV20-1 and TRBJ2-1, with 8 bases fitting TRBD2. The CDR3 length is 10 residues. The V gene end was trimmed by 6 bases and the J gene end by 10 bases; junction bases not matched to a gene: 2. Germline V gene data show CDR1 as DFQATT and CDR2 as SNEGSKA (reference sequence). In nucleotides, the CDR3 is TGCAGTGCCCCGGGGGGGGAGCAGTTCTTC. Protein: CSAPGGEQFF.

The genes are TRBV12-3 or TRBV12-4 and TRBJ1-2; a possible D gene is TRBD1 (5 bases). V was trimmed by 8 bases and J by 8 bases, leaving 9 bases between them. The CDR3 is 10 amino acids. The CDR3 sequence is CASGARGYTF. For the CDR3, the DNA is TGTGCCAGCGGGGCCAGAGGCTACACCTTC.

This clonotype was detected ten times or more. The chain joins TRBV12-3 or TRBV12-4 to TRBJ2-1, with 7 bases identical to TRBD2. There are 16 residues in the CDR3. The J segment lost 6 bases and the V segment lost 1 base, leaving 9 bases of the junction unmatched. CDR3 nucleotide sequence: TGTGCCAGCAGTTTAGAGACTAGCCTCCTATTCAATGAGCAGTTCTTC. It specifies CASSLETSLLFNEQFF.

This clonotype was detected a few times. The chain's CDR3 is CSVVPYTEAFF. CDR3 bases: TGCAGCGTTGTCCCGTACACTGAAGCTTTCTTT. The rearrangement links TRBV29-1 to TRBJ1-1; the D is unclear. Germline values: CDR1 SQVTM, CDR2 ANQGSEA. This CDR3 is 11 amino acids long. The V end lost 4 bases, the J end lost 3 bases, and 6 bases lay between the germline ends.

This clonotype was picked up a small number of times. The rearrangement joins TRBV20-1 to TRBJ1-5, with D perhaps matching TRBD1 (5 bases). The CDR3 covers 14 residues. CDR1 and CDR2 from the germline V gene are DFQATT and SNEGSKA (reference sequence). The V and J ends lost 4 bases and 0 bases respectively, with 10 bases between them. CDR3 DNA sequence: TGCAGTGCTACCGGGACGGATAGCAATCAGCCCCAGCATTTT. It encodes CSATGTDSNQPQHF.

This clonotype was found a few times. The rearrangement uses TRBV24-1 and TRBJ2-1, with TRBD1 identical over 8 bases. Germline loops: CDR1 KGHDR, CDR2 SFDVKD. The V segment lost 4 bases and the J segment 9 bases; nucleotides outside the gene matches: 10. The CDR3 runs to 15 residues. The CDR3 region has the DNA TGTGCCACCAGTGACCCGGGGACAGGCCGTATTGAGCAGTTCTTC. This translates into CATSDPGTGRIEQFF.

There are many counts of this clonotype. V gene TRBV5-1 combines with J gene TRBJ1-5; no reliable D call. CDR1 SGHRS and CDR2 YFSETQ come from the germline V gene. This CDR3 contains 13 residues. V lost 2 bases and J lost 4, with 7 bases in between. The CDR3 here is CASSFGENQPQHF. CDR3 bases: TGCGCCAGCAGCTTTGGAGAAAATCAGCCCCAGCATTTT.

The chain recombines TRBV20-1 with TRBJ2-5, with D maybe TRBD2 (6 bases). Germline V gene sequence: CDR1 DFQATT, CDR2 SNEGSKA (reference sequence). This CDR3 comprises 12 residues. V lost 6 bases and J lost 5, with 13 bases in between. CDR3 residues: CSAIAGMETQYF. Written as DNA, the CDR3 is TGCAGTGCAATTGCGGGGATGGAGACCCAGTACTTC.

The CDR3, as DNA: TGTGCCACCAGTGCCCCTGGTTGGGGGGCAATCGGTGAGCAGTTCTTC. Translation gives CATSAPGWGAIGEQFF. The V call is TRBV24-1, the J call TRBJ2-1, with D tentatively TRBD1 or TRBD2 (6 bases each). From germline, CDR1 is KGHDR and CDR2 SFDVKD. Deletions cut 5 bases from V and 9 bases from J, with 22 bases between. The CDR3 extends over 16 amino acids.

This clonotype was observed a few times. V and J are TRBV29-1 and TRBJ1-4; D perhaps matches TRBD1 (5 bases). Germline V CDR1 and CDR2: SQVTM, ANQGSEA. The CDR3 length is 14 residues. Trimming took off 6 bases at V and 3 bases at J, with 14 bases between the two ends. In nucleotides, the CDR3 is TGCAGCGTCCGACGGGGGGGTCCTAATGAAAAACTGTTTTTT. Protein: CSVRRGGPNEKLFF.

Ten or more counts support this clonotype. Here the CDR3 DNA reads TGCAGTGCTAGAGCACTAGCGGGAGCTCAAGCGAACACCGGGGAGCTGTTTTTT. This codes for CSARALAGAQANTGELFF. The chain couples TRBV20-1 to TRBJ2-2, with TRBD2 matching 11 bases. V was clipped by 1 base and J by 0 bases; unmatched bases: 7. The CDR3 extends over 18 amino acids. CDR1 DFQATT and CDR2 SNEGSKA come from the germline V gene (reference sequence).

This clonotype was found a few times. The chain combines TRBV10-3 with TRBJ2-7; 13 bases match TRBD2. With V trimmed by 11 bases and J by 4 bases, 5 bases remained unmatched. The germline CDR1 and CDR2 sequences are ENHRY and SYGVKD. The CDR3 loop spans 13 amino acids. Written as DNA, the CDR3 is TGTGCCGTCGGACTAGCGGGGGTTTACGAGCAGTACTTC. It codes for CAVGLAGVYEQYF.

This clonotype was seen more than once but under ten times. This chain uses TRBV4-1 with TRBJ1-4, with D hard to call. Per germline, CDR1 MGHRA and CDR2 YSYEKL. The CDR3 length is 14 residues. V was pared by 5 bases and J by 6 bases, with 13 bases between. In DNA, the CDR3 is TGCGCCAGCAGCACCGGCAGCGGCGATGAAAAACTGTTTTTT. As protein: CASSTGSGDEKLFF.

This clonotype was picked up a small number of times. The CDR3 sequence is CSVGRDRESSGYTF. CDR3 in DNA: TGCAGCGTCGGGAGGGACAGGGAATCTAGCGGCTACACCTTC. The rearrangement joins TRBV29-1 to TRBJ1-2; 9 bases agree with TRBD1. After removal of 6 bases from V and 8 bases from J, the junction contained 13 bases not matched to a gene. There are 14 residues in the CDR3. CDR1 and CDR2 (germline): SQVTM, ANQGSEA. Combining the CDR3 with reference TRBV29-1 and TRBJ1-2 gives the whole variable domain SAVISQKPSRDICQRGTSLTIQCQVDSQVTMMFWYRQQPGQSLTLIATANQGSEATYESGFVIDKFPISRPNLTFSTLTVSNMSPEDSSIYLCSVGRDRESSGYTFGSGTRLTVV.

The table lists this clonotype with a few counts. The gene calls are TRBV7-9 and TRBJ2-7, with D possibly TRBD1 on 5 matching bases. The V gene's germline CDR1 is SEHNR and CDR2 FQNEAQ (reference sequence). The CDR3 covers 15 residues. V lost 1 base to trimming and J lost 3 bases, with 13 bases between them. The CDR3 here is CASSLVPDKIYEQYF. In DNA form, the CDR3 reads TGTGCCAGCAGCTTAGTCCCGGACAAAATCTACGAGCAGTACTTC.

This clonotype has just a few counts. V is TRBV5-4 and J is TRBJ2-5, with 9 bases identical to TRBD1. V shed 7 bases and J 5 bases; nucleotides not matched to a gene: 12. This CDR3 region has 15 residues. Germline V CDR1 and CDR2: SGHNT, YYREEE (reference sequence). The CDR3 DNA reads as TGTGCCAGCCAGGACCGGGACAGGGAAGTCGAGACCCAGTACTTC. As protein: CASQDRDREVETQYF. Drawing the rest from reference TRBV5-4 and TRBJ2-5, the complete variable domain is ETGVTQSPTHLIKTRGQQVTLRCSSQSGHNTVSWYQQALGQGPQFIFQYYREEENGRGNFPPRFSGLQFPNYSSELNVNALELDDSALYLCASQDRDREVETQYFGPGTRLLVL.

This clonotype was seen only a few times. The chain joins TRBV29-1 to TRBJ2-7; D remains unclear. The CDR3 sequence is 12 residues long. Germline lookup yields CDR1 SQVTM and CDR2 ANQGSEA. Trimming removed 6 bases at V and 4 bases at J, with 13 bases between. The DNA for the CDR3 is TGCAGCGTGACCGACCCGGATTACGAGCAGTACTTC. Translating it yields CSVTDPDYEQYF.

This clonotype has a handful of counts. The chain has TRBV7-2 and TRBJ2-1, with a possible D match to TRBD2 (6 bases). The CDR3 length is 11 residues. Per the germline V gene, CDR1 is SGHTA and CDR2 is FQGNSA. Trimming pared 6 bases from V and 9 bases from J, leaving 9 bases between. CDR3 residues: CASRLALEQFF. For the CDR3, the DNA is TGTGCCAGCAGGCTAGCGCTTGAGCAGTTCTTC.

In its sample, this clonotype was seen a few times. The V call is TRBV19, the J call TRBJ2-1; D possibly corresponds to TRBD2 (6 bases). The CDR3 spans 15 residues. V was trimmed by 5 bases and J by 3 bases, leaving 14 bases between them. The germline V gene has CDR1 LNHDA and CDR2 SQIVND (reference sequence). The CDR3: CASSPLAPVYNEQFF. CDR3 nucleotide sequence: TGTGCCAGTAGTCCACTAGCCCCTGTCTACAATGAGCAGTTCTTC.

The chain joins TRBV5-5 to TRBJ2-3; a weak D match, TRBD2 (6 bases). The V end lost 4 bases, the J end lost 9 bases, and 15 bases lay between the germline ends. CDR1 SGHKS and CDR2 YYEKEE come from the germline V gene (reference sequence). The CDR3 totals 13 residues. CDR3 bases: TGTGCCAGCAGCCCCTCTAGCGCTTTGACGCAGTATTTT. Protein sequence: CASSPSSALTQYF.